The rows below give T cell receptor beta chains drawn from one sample of a study of Ad26.COV2.S vaccination and SARS-CoV-2 variants. Sequencing used immunoSEQ multiplex PCR; TCRdb keeps in-frame clones, though not all of them. This sample has about 680,000 clones, with around 89% found just once. This specimen was peripheral blood, taken in a trial of Ad26.COV2.S vaccine versus placebo. The receptor source for this set is a person between 18 and 65 years old who received the Ad26.COV2.S COVID-19 vaccine or a placebo. CDR3s include the opening cysteine and the closing phenylalanine or tryptophan. The listing skips clone size in some rows; elsewhere it reads once, few, many or a size class.

.	TRBJ1-5	TRBV6-4	CASSVEVGQPQHF
.	TRBJ1-2	TRBV5-1	CASNPGTGSNYGYTF
.	TRBJ2-5	TRBV6-6	CASSSQETQYF
.	TRBJ1-4	TRBV25-1	CASKGQGNEKLFF
.	TRBJ1-4	TRBV30	CACEGGEKLFF
.	TRBJ1-1	TRBV5-6	CASSTGQSTEAFF
.	TRBJ2-5	TRBV7-2	CASSQIPGHSRETQYF
.	TRBJ2-1	TRBV11-3	CASSITGSYNEQFF
.	TRBJ2-7	TRBV18	CASSRTDRGYEQYF
once	TRBJ2-7	TRBV6-5	CASSYGRGGQEQYF
.	TRBJ2-3	TRBV18	CASSPRTSSTDTQYF
.	TRBJ1-2	TRBV12-3/TRBV12-4	CASSFKDGRGYTF
.	TRBJ1-3	TRBV30	CAWSVRGSGNTIYF
.	TRBJ1-5	TRBV7-2	CASSPHRGSNQPQHF
.	TRBJ2-7	TRBV7-2	CASSLPTVYEQYF
.	TRBJ2-5	TRBV11-2	CASSLGLAGGRQETQYF
.	TRBJ2-7	TRBV2	CASTGQSPDGEQYF
.	TRBJ2-2	TRBV18	CASSPIAGDTGELFF
.	TRBJ2-7	TRBV3-1/TRBV3-2	CASSHGSAYEQYF
.	TRBJ2-6	TRBV5-8	CASSLWVSGANVLTF
.	TRBJ2-5	TRBV12-3/TRBV12-4	CASRQRETQYF
.	TRBJ2-1	TRBV5-1	CASSLTPLAGGPNEQFF
.	TRBJ1-1	TRBV2	CASKVEMLVNTEAFF
.	TRBJ1-4	TRBV25-1	CASSDPRGTNEKLFF
.	TRBJ1-5	TRBV10-3	CAVGGIQSNQPQHF
.	TRBJ2-3	TRBV7-3	CASSLGRGGTDTQYF
.	TRBJ2-1	TRBV5-4	CATAWAGGDNEQFF
.	TRBJ2-2	TRBV7-9	CASSLYQANTGELFF
.	TRBJ2-7	TRBV5-6	CASSGKSGSYEQYF
.	TRBJ1-6	TRBV5-6	CASSFGQKSF
.	TRBJ2-7	TRBV9	CASSVALSYEQYF
.	TRBJ1-1	TRBV27	CASSSSMNTEAFF
.	TRBJ1-2	TRBV7-2	CASSLEGTGSNYGYTF
.	TRBJ2-3	TRBV29-1	CSVGRATDTQYF
.	TRBJ2-7	TRBV7-3	CASSFTRGLAGVIYEQYF
.	TRBJ1-5	TRBV10-3	CAISPDSQPQHF
.	TRBJ2-2	TRBV7-9	CASSLFQGVFTGELFF
.	TRBJ1-1	TRBV6-2/TRBV6-3	CASSYGRQNTEAFF
.	TRBJ2-2	TRBV24-1	CATSAPSPGELFF
.	TRBJ1-1	TRBV12-3/TRBV12-4	CASSNRQGREAFF
.	TRBJ1-5	TRBV29-1	CSTVRPSSNQPQHF
.	TRBJ2-7	TRBV29-1	CSVLGVAGEQYF
.	TRBJ2-5	TRBV3-1/TRBV3-2	CASSQPGAGTQYF
.	TRBJ1-5	TRBV7-2	CASSFFGGQPQHF
.	TRBJ2-7	TRBV10-3	CAISDRDEQYF
.	TRBJ1-1	TRBV6-2/TRBV6-3	CASSYIGEAFF
.	TRBJ1-1	TRBV7-2	CASSLVRTGDTEAFF
.	TRBJ2-7	TRBV5-1	CASSLLQGDNEQYF
few	TRBJ1-5	TRBV4-1	CASSTNTGTGVNNQPQHF
.	TRBJ2-7	TRBV6-5	CASSSRTSNAYEQYF
.	TRBJ2-1	TRBV3-1/TRBV3-2	CASSQPGQVNEQFF
.	TRBJ1-1	TRBV11-2	CASSLSPTGNRATEAFF
.	TRBJ2-7	TRBV11-3	CAGAYEQYF